Listed here are 15 T cell receptor beta chains from one sample, sequenced in a study of blood T cell repertoires in COVID-19. TCRdb keeps only in-frame clones here, not all; method: immunoSEQ multiplex PCR. The table records hundreds of thousands of clones, around 88% of them present only once. Sequenced sample: peripheral blood. These receptors were obtained from a woman in her forties or fifties with acute or convalescent COVID-19.

The chain recombines TRBV24-1 with TRBJ2-5; 13 bases line up with TRBD2. With 3 bases clipped from V and 1 base from J, the junction kept 13 bases outside the gene matches. Germline V CDR1 and CDR2: KGHDR, SFDVKD. The CDR3 contains 20 residues. CDR3 sequence (DNA): TGTGCCACCAGTGATGCTGGACTAGCGGGAGCTCTGGGGGCCCAAGAGACCCAGTACTTC. Translating gives CATSDAGLAGALGAQETQYF.

This clone was observed a few times. This chain connects TRBV5-1 to TRBJ1-2, with 10 bases fitting TRBD1. V trimming: 6 bases; J trimming: 4 bases; junction bases outside the gene matches: 6. CDR1 is SGHRS, CDR2 YFSETQ, per germline. The CDR3 extends over 14 amino acids. The CDR3 loop is CASTTGTGVYGYTF. CDR3 DNA: TGCGCCAGCACGACCGGGACAGGGGTCTATGGCTACACCTTC.

This clone was seen once. This chain links TRBV7-7 with TRBJ2-2; 7 positions match TRBD2. Losses at the gene ends were 0 bases for V and 5 bases for J; bases not matched to a gene: 3. The CDR3 has 15 amino acids. Germline V gene data show CDR1 as SSHAT and CDR2 as FNYEAQ (reference sequence). CDR3 DNA sequence: TGTGCCAGCAGCTTAGCGCCCGGGGGGACCGGGGAGCTGTTTTTT. This gives the protein CASSLAPGGTGELFF.

The gene calls are TRBV6-4 and TRBJ2-1, with TRBD2 identical over 8 bases. CDR1 MRHNA and CDR2 SNTAGT come from the germline V gene. Losses at the gene ends were 2 bases for V and 9 bases for J; bases not matched to a gene: 9. This CDR3 has 15 amino acids. CDR3: CASSDVSSGRLEQFF. The CDR3 DNA reads TGTGCCAGCAGTGACGTTTCTAGCGGGCGCCTTGAGCAGTTCTTC.

The chain couples TRBV5-3 to TRBJ2-5; 11 bases are shared with TRBD2. TRBV5-3 is recorded as an ORF, its role being uncertain. V lost 2 bases to trimming and J lost 5 bases; unmatched junction nucleotides: 29. The CDR3 is made up of 23 amino acids. The chain's CDR3 is CARSFSPGQRIELAGECWETQYF. CDR3 nucleotide sequence: TGTGCCAGAAGCTTTTCCCCGGGACAGCGTATCGAACTAGCGGGGGAGTGTTGGGAGACCCAGTACTTC.

The V and J genes are TRBV4-2 and TRBJ2-2; D is possibly TRBD2 (5 bases). The CDR3 covers 17 residues. With 1 base removed from V and 4 bases from J, the gap between germline ends came to 16 bases. CDR1 is LGHNA, CDR2 YNFKEQ, per germline. CDR3 in DNA: TGTGCCAGCAGCCAAGTCTCGGGCGGAGGCGGCACCGGGGAGCTGTTTTTT. Encoded protein: CASSQVSGGGGTGELFF.

V is TRBV27 and J is TRBJ2-2, with 12 nucleotides matching TRBD2. The trim removed 3 bases at V and 6 bases at J, leaving 11 bases unmatched. The CDR3 covers 18 residues. Germline CDR1 is MNHEY and CDR2 is SMNVEV (reference sequence). This chain's CDR3 is CASSLTSGRGGRAGELFF. The DNA for the CDR3 is TGTGCCAGCAGTTTGACTAGCGGGAGAGGTGGGAGGGCCGGGGAGCTGTTTTTT.

The CDR3 coding sequence is TGTGCCAGCAGCCAGGGACTAGGCCTAAATGAGCAGTTCTTC. This gives the protein CASSQGLGLNEQFF. The chain employs TRBV11-2 and TRBJ2-1; 8 bases are a match to TRBD2. The CDR3 length is 14 residues. The germline V gene encodes CDR1 SGHAT and CDR2 FQNNGV. V trimming: 5 bases; J trimming: 7 bases; junction bases outside the gene matches: 7.

The V and J genes are TRBV19 and TRBJ2-3, with TRBD2 as a possible D gene (6 bases). There are 16 residues in the CDR3. The germline gives CDR1 LNHDA, CDR2 SQIVND (reference sequence). V was pared by 3 bases and J by 1 base, with 14 bases between. The CDR3 DNA is TGTGCCAGTAGTATTCAGGGCGGGATGGGCACAGATACGCAGTATTTT. The encoded protein is CASSIQGGMGTDTQYF. The complete variable domain, with remaining parts taken from reference TRBV19 and TRBJ2-3, reads DGGITQSPKYLFRKEGQNVTLSCEQNLNHDAMYWYRQDPGQGLRLIYYSQIVNDFQKGDIAEGYSVSREKKESFPLTVTSAQKNPTAFYLCASSIQGGMGTDTQYFGPGTRLTVL.

This clone was seen only a few times. This chain connects TRBV7-3 to TRBJ2-2, with 7 positions matching TRBD1. With V trimmed by 5 bases and J by 5 bases, 2 bases remained unmatched. Germline V gene sequence: CDR1 SGHTA, CDR2 FQGTGA. The CDR3 spans 13 residues. The DNA for the CDR3 is TGTGCCAGCAGCAGGGGGCAGACCGGGGAGCTGTTTTTT. Translated, it gives CASSRGQTGELFF. The full variable domain, completed using reference TRBV7-3 and TRBJ2-2, is GAGVSQTPSNKVTEKGKYVELRCDPISGHTALYWYRQSLGQGPEFLIYFQGTGAADDSGLPNDRFFAVRPEGSVSTLKIQRTERGDSAVYLCASSRGQTGELFFGEGSRLTVL.

This rearrangement joins TRBV19 to TRBJ1-1; 9 bases align to TRBD1. This CDR3 spans 16 amino acids. Germline trimming cut 4 bases from V and 5 bases from J; bases unmatched to any gene: 11. CDR1 and CDR2 from the germline V gene are LNHDA and SQIVND (reference sequence). CDR3 amino acids: CASSTAGGTGRTEAFF. The CDR3, as DNA: TGTGCCAGTAGTACCGCCGGAGGGACAGGGAGGACTGAAGCTTTCTTT.

The V call is TRBV7-9, the J call TRBJ2-1; D uncertain. Germline V lookup: CDR1 SEHNR, CDR2 FQNEAQ (reference sequence). Trimming shortened V by 1 base and J by 7 bases, and 5 bases separated the two germline ends. The CDR3 sequence is 12 residues long. The CDR3 loop is CASSLGRNEQFF. Written as DNA, the CDR3 is TGTGCCAGCAGCTTAGGGAGAAATGAGCAGTTCTTC.

This sequence joins TRBV3-1 (or the pseudogene TRBV3-2) and TRBJ2-1, with 7 bases lining up with TRBD2. Losses at the gene ends were 2 bases for V and 10 bases for J; bases not matched to a gene: 5. Germline CDR1 is LGHDT and CDR2 is YNNKEL (reference sequence). The CDR3 runs 13 residues. CDR3 DNA: TGTGCCAGCAGCCAACGGCTAGCGGCGGAGCAGTTCTTC. Protein product: CASSQRLAAEQFF.

The chain recombines TRBV6-5 with TRBJ2-3, with D perhaps TRBD2 (6 bases). Germline V CDR1 and CDR2: MNHEY, SVGAGI. Trimming cost V 0 bases and J 4 bases, with 14 bases left between them. This CDR3 has 16 amino acids. CDR3 sequence: CASSYSIWGVPDTQYF. CDR3 DNA: TGTGCCAGCAGTTACTCGATTTGGGGGGTCCCAGATACGCAGTATTTT.

The V call is TRBV9, the J call TRBJ1-1, with 7 bases identical to TRBD1. This CDR3 region has 11 residues. Germline values: CDR1 SGDLS, CDR2 YYNGEE. The junction had 4 bases not matched to a gene; V was cut back by 4 bases and J by 10 bases. The CDR3 sequence: CASSSQGVAFF. CDR3 in DNA: TGTGCCAGCAGCTCTCAGGGGGTAGCTTTCTTT.